A single sample gave rise to the 32 T cell receptor beta chains below, sequenced in a study of blood T cell repertoires in COVID-19. Profiled with immunoSEQ multiplex PCR; TCRdb holds only in-frame clones, not every one. The sample gives 350,000 to 450,000 clones, about 88% of which show up once; about 1.4% is in the top ten. The sequencing sample was made of PBMCs or T cells enriched from blood (not recorded which). The receptors were sampled from a woman aged 18-29 years who had been exposed to COVID-19.

The J gene is TRBJ2-5, the V gene TRBV3-1 (or the pseudogene TRBV3-2); 10 bases map to TRBD2. The length of the CDR3 is 18 residues. The trim removed 0 bases at V and 6 bases at J, leaving 13 bases unmatched. Germline values: CDR1 LGHDT, CDR2 YNNKEL (reference sequence). The CDR3 region has the DNA TGTGCCAGCAGCCAAGATTGGAGTAGCGGGAGGTTTGCGAAGACCCAGTACTTC. Translated: CASSQDWSSGRFAKTQYF.

V and J are TRBV3-1 (or the pseudogene TRBV3-2) and TRBJ2-7; a weak D match, TRBD1 (5 bases). Trimming shortened V by 4 bases and J by 0 bases, and 16 bases separated the two germline ends. The CDR3 has 16 residues. Looked up from germline, CDR1 is LGHDT and CDR2 is YNNKEL (reference sequence). The chain's CDR3 is CASSPPARTRSYEQYF. CDR3 sequence (DNA): TGTGCCAGCAGCCCCCCCGCAAGGACACGCTCCTACGAGCAGTACTTC.

The rearrangement links TRBV28 to TRBJ1-2; the match to TRBD1 covers 9 bases. This CDR3 contains 16 residues. Trimming at V came to 5 bases and at J to 2 bases, leaving 9 bases not matched to a gene. Germline V gene sequence: CDR1 MDHEN, CDR2 SYDVKM. CDR3 in amino acids: CASSHGGTGRNYGYTF. In DNA form, the CDR3 reads TGTGCCAGCAGTCATGGGGGGACAGGGAGAAACTATGGCTACACCTTC.

This clone was detected only once. This sequence joins TRBV28 and TRBJ1-3; D is possibly TRBD1 (6 bases). The CDR3 has 16 residues. V gave up 4 bases and J gave up 2 bases, with 15 bases separating them. Germline V gene sequence: CDR1 MDHEN, CDR2 SYDVKM. The CDR3 bases are TGTGCCAGCAGTTCCATAAGGGCAGGGGCTGGAAACACCATATATTTT. This codes for CASSSIRAGAGNTIYF.

The gene calls are TRBV7-9 and TRBJ1-4; no clear D gene. The CDR3 is made up of 14 amino acids. Germline CDR1 is SEHNR and CDR2 is FQNEAQ (reference sequence). V lost 8 bases and J 7 bases, leaving 17 bases between the germline ends. This CDR3 reads CASRGPTSGEKLFF. CDR3 DNA: TGTGCCAGCCGCGGGCCAACATCGGGTGAAAAACTGTTTTTT.

This clone has a handful of counts. J is TRBJ1-2 and V is TRBV9; 7 bases are a match to TRBD1. This CDR3 spans 15 amino acids. Germline V gene lookup returns CDR1 SGDLS and CDR2 YYNGEE. J gave up 1 base and V 0 bases, and 3 bases lay outside the gene matches. The CDR3 DNA sequence: TGTGCCAGCAGCGTAGGCAGACAGGGTAACTATGGCTACACCTTC. Protein sequence: CASSVGRQGNYGYTF.

This clone was detected only once. The rearrangement uses TRBV6-2 or TRBV6-3 and TRBJ2-3; D is possibly TRBD2 (7 bases). The CDR3 contains 16 residues. CDR1 and CDR2 (germline): MNHEY, SVGEGT. The V gene lost 2 bases and the J gene lost 1 base, with 13 bases spanning the gap. The CDR3 DNA reads as TGTGCCAGCAGTTACGGGGGGGGGCTTGGCACAGATACGCAGTATTTT. This codes for CASSYGGGLGTDTQYF.

The chain combines TRBV5-5 with TRBJ2-1; tentative D call: TRBD2 (6 bases). The CDR3 runs 17 residues. Germline V gene data show CDR1 as SGHKS and CDR2 as YYEKEE (reference sequence). The V gene lost 4 bases and the J gene lost 7 bases, with 24 bases spanning the gap. The CDR3 spells CASSQEGGGSVINEQFF. The DNA for the CDR3 is TGTGCCAGCAGCCAGGAGGGCGGTGGTAGTGTAATAAATGAGCAGTTCTTC.

The chain has TRBV5-1 and TRBJ1-5; 7 bases map to TRBD1. Germline lookup yields CDR1 SGHRS and CDR2 YFSETQ. V was clipped by 4 bases and J by 2 bases; unmatched bases: 6. This CDR3 comprises 15 residues. The CDR3 loop reads CASSPEGAGNQPQHF. In DNA form, the CDR3 reads TGCGCCAGCAGCCCGGAGGGGGCAGGCAATCAGCCCCAGCATTTT. Combining the CDR3 with reference TRBV5-1 and TRBJ1-5 gives the whole variable domain KAGVTQTPRYLIKTRGQQVTLSCSPISGHRSVSWYQQTPGQGLQFLFEYFSETQRNKGNFPGRFSGRQFSNSRSEMNVSTLELGDSALYLCASSPEGAGNQPQHFGDGTRLSIL.

The V call is TRBV7-5, the J call TRBJ2-7; TRBD1, as called in the table, went unchecked against the DNA. TRBV7-5 is noted as a pseudogene. The CDR3 loop spans 18 amino acids. The CDR3 coding sequence is TGTGCCAGAAGCTTAGTCGAGCGGGACAGGTCCGCCTCCTACGAGCAGTACTTC. This encodes CARSLVERDRSASYEQYF.

This clone was recorded a few times. The chain employs TRBV19 and TRBJ1-4, with D perhaps TRBD1 (6 bases). This CDR3 region has 14 residues. The V end was cut by 5 bases, the J end by 6 bases, with 13 bases between. Germline loops: CDR1 LNHDA, CDR2 SQIVND (reference sequence). CDR3: CASSWRGRDEKLFF. In DNA, the CDR3 is TGTGCCAGTAGTTGGCGGGGGCGCGATGAAAAACTGTTTTTT.

This chain connects TRBV28 to TRBJ2-7, with D tentatively TRBD1 (5 bases). Germline V gene data show CDR1 as MDHEN and CDR2 as SYDVKM. This CDR3 is 12 amino acids long. V gave up 6 bases and J gave up 6 bases, with 12 bases separating them. Here the CDR3 reads CASRESQGEQYF. CDR3 in DNA: TGTGCCAGCAGAGAAAGTCAGGGCGAGCAGTACTTC.

V gene TRBV10-3 combines with J gene TRBJ1-6; maybe TRBD1 (5 bases). The CDR3 sequence is 13 residues long. Trimming stripped 8 bases from V and 8 bases from J, with 13 bases between. CDR1 and CDR2 (germline): ENHRY, SYGVKD. CDR3 region: CAIGGGGDSPLHF. The CDR3 bases are TGTGCCATCGGTGGGGGAGGTGATTCACCCCTCCACTTT.

This chain links TRBV7-2 with TRBJ2-3, with D possibly TRBD1 on 6 matching bases. Deletions cut 5 bases from V and 7 bases from J, with 10 bases between. The CDR3 is made up of 12 amino acids. Germline loops: CDR1 SGHTA, CDR2 FQGNSA. CDR3 nucleotide sequence: TGTGCCAGCAGCCCCGACAGGAATACGCAGTATTTT. It translates to CASSPDRNTQYF.

V and J are TRBV6-5 and TRBJ1-2; the D gene is possibly TRBD1 (6 bases). Germline loops: CDR1 MNHEY, CDR2 SVGAGI. This CDR3 is 12 amino acids long. Trimming took 9 bases from V and 7 from J, leaving 15 bases between them. This CDR3 reads CASTPGVLGYTF. The CDR3 DNA sequence: TGTGCCAGTACCCCAGGGGTTCTTGGCTACACCTTC.

J is TRBJ1-2 and V is TRBV10-2, with a tentative D call TRBD1 (5 bases). The CDR3 has 15 amino acids. Trimming pared 2 bases from V and 4 bases from J, leaving 14 bases between. Germline CDR1 and CDR2: WSHSY and SAAADI. CDR3 amino acids: CASSEPGGASYGYTF. The CDR3 DNA reads TGCGCCAGCAGTGAGCCCGGCGGGGCGTCCTATGGCTACACCTTC.

J is TRBJ1-4 and V is TRBV5-8; D is unresolved. The V end was cut by 3 bases, the J end by 7 bases, with 10 bases between. Germline V lookup: CDR1 SGHTS, CDR2 YDEGEE. The CDR3 is 13 amino acids. CDR3: CASSWAVGEKLFF. The DNA for the CDR3 is TGTGCCAGCAGCTGGGCCGTAGGTGAAAAACTGTTTTTT. Combining the CDR3 with reference TRBV5-8 and TRBJ1-4 gives the whole variable domain EAGVTQSPTHLIKTRGQQATLRCSPISGHTSVYWYQQALGLGLQFLLWYDEGEERNRGNFPPRFSGRQFPNYSSELNVNALELEDSALYLCASSWAVGEKLFFGSGTQLSVL.

The J gene is TRBJ1-6, the V gene TRBV7-2; D might be TRBD1 (6 bases). V lost 4 bases to trimming and J lost 3 bases, with 13 bases between them. CDR1 is SGHTA and CDR2 is FQGNSA in the germline V gene. CDR3 length: 16 amino acids. The CDR3 DNA reads TGTGCCAGCAGCTCCCAGGGGCTCTACTATAATTCACCCCTCCACTTT. Protein: CASSSQGLYYNSPLHF.

This chain uses TRBV3-1 (or the pseudogene TRBV3-2) with TRBJ1-5; possibly TRBD1 for D (5 bases). This CDR3 has 16 residues. Germline V gives CDR1 LGHDT, CDR2 YNNKEL (reference sequence). V lost 1 base and J 6 bases, leaving 16 bases between the germline ends. The CDR3 DNA reads TGTGCCAGCAGCCAAGGGCTGGGGGGAAGGGGTCAGCCCCAGCATTTT. It translates to CASSQGLGGRGQPQHF.

The chain employs TRBV28 and TRBJ1-3, with 8 bases identical to TRBD1. The CDR3 spans 15 residues. CDR1 is MDHEN and CDR2 is SYDVKM in the germline V gene. The V and J ends lost 5 bases and 7 bases, in that order; junction bases with no gene match: 10. The CDR3 coding sequence is TGTGCCAGCAGTCCCCGGGACAGGCCTGTGAACACCATATATTTT. This encodes CASSPRDRPVNTIYF.

The chain couples TRBV28 to TRBJ1-2; 7 nucleotides line up with TRBD1. CDR1 MDHEN and CDR2 SYDVKM come from the germline V gene. This CDR3 has 13 residues. Trimming at V came to 5 bases and at J to 7 bases, leaving 7 bases not matched to a gene. This CDR3 is CASSIQGRSGYTF. The CDR3 DNA is TGTGCCAGCAGTATACAGGGGCGGTCTGGCTACACCTTC.

DNA of the CDR3: TGTGCCAGTAGTATAGAGGCGGCCCTAAATGAAAAACTGTTTTTT. Translating it yields CASSIEAALNEKLFF. This chain joins TRBV19 and TRBJ1-4; D gene ambiguous. Germline V lookup: CDR1 LNHDA, CDR2 SQIVND (reference sequence). The V and J ends lost 0 bases and 5 bases respectively, with 10 bases between them. This CDR3 has 15 residues.

The genes are TRBV12-3 or TRBV12-4 and TRBJ1-2, with D possibly TRBD1 on 5 matching bases. The CDR3 spans 13 residues. V lost 3 bases to trimming and J lost 5 bases, with 10 bases between them. CDR3 loop: CASSFGTIYGYTF. CDR3 nucleotides: TGTGCCAGCAGTTTCGGGACTATTTATGGCTACACCTTC.

V gene TRBV5-1 combines with J gene TRBJ1-1; perhaps TRBD1 as D (5 bases). The CDR3 is 15 residues long. V was clipped by 4 bases and J by 5 bases, with 18 bases between them. Looked up from germline, CDR1 is SGHRS and CDR2 is YFSETQ. CDR3 loop: CASSRNDLAGTEAFF. DNA of the CDR3: TGCGCCAGCAGCCGTAACGACCTGGCAGGGACTGAAGCTTTCTTT.

CDR3 residues: CASSVGRGRNTDTQYF. In DNA form, the CDR3 reads TGTGCCAGCAGCGTAGGTAGGGGTAGGAATACAGATACGCAGTATTTT. V is TRBV9 and J is TRBJ2-3; possibly TRBD1 for D (5 bases). V lost 0 bases to trimming and J lost 3 bases, with 14 bases between them. The germline V gene encodes CDR1 SGDLS and CDR2 YYNGEE. CDR3 size: 16 residues.

The chain combines TRBV4-1 with TRBJ2-1, with 13 bases that match TRBD2. This CDR3 is built from 15 residues. V was pared by 3 bases and J by 8 bases, with 4 bases of the junction left unmatched. CDR1 MGHRA and CDR2 YSYEKL come from the germline V gene. The CDR3 region has the DNA TGCGCCAGCAGCCAGGGGACTAGCGGGAACGATGAGCAGTTCTTC. Residues: CASSQGTSGNDEQFF.

This clone occurred once. The rearrangement uses TRBV6-2 or TRBV6-3 and TRBJ2-5, with 10 bases fitting TRBD1. Per the germline V gene, CDR1 is MNHEY and CDR2 is SVGEGT. This CDR3 is built from 16 residues. The trim removed 5 bases at V and 0 bases at J, leaving 6 bases unmatched. CDR3 nucleotides: TGTGCCAGCAGTCAACCGGGACAGGGGTACCAAGAGACCCAGTACTTC. Residues: CASSQPGQGYQETQYF.

The chain couples TRBV7-6 to TRBJ1-1; 7 nucleotides line up with TRBD1. CDR3 length: 15 residues. Looked up from germline, CDR1 is SGHVS and CDR2 is FNYEAQ. V lost 5 bases to trimming and J lost 4 bases; unmatched junction nucleotides: 10. CDR3 amino acids: CASSPTGHGSTEAFF. CDR3 coding DNA: TGTGCCAGCAGCCCGACAGGGCACGGGAGCACTGAAGCTTTCTTT.

The CDR3 region has the DNA TGCAGCGTTGAAGATCGGGCTAGCGGGAGAGAGACCCAGTACTTC. It is translated as CSVEDRASGRETQYF. The V call is TRBV29-1, the J call TRBJ2-5; 10 bases line up with TRBD2. Germline V gene lookup returns CDR1 SQVTM and CDR2 ANQGSEA. The ends lost 0 bases at V and 4 bases at J; junction bases unmatched: 5. The length of the CDR3 is 15 residues.

The DNA for the CDR3 is TGTGCCAGCAGCTCCCCGTACTCTGGAAACACCATATATTTT. It translates to CASSSPYSGNTIYF. The chain combines TRBV7-8 with TRBJ1-3, with no clear D. Germline V gene sequence: CDR1 SGHVS, CDR2 FQNEAQ. Trimming removed 4 bases from V and 0 bases from J, with 7 bases in between. The CDR3 extends over 14 amino acids. The whole variable domain, filled in from reference TRBV7-8 and TRBJ1-3, reads GAGVSQSPRYKVAKRGQDVALRCDPISGHVSLFWYQQALGQGPEFLTYFQNEAQLDKSGLPSDRFFAERPEGSVSTLKIQRTQQEDSAVYLCASSSPYSGNTIYFGEGSWLTVV.

The rearrangement joins TRBV7-8 to TRBJ2-5; 10 positions agree with TRBD1. This CDR3 spans 16 amino acids. In germline, CDR1 is SGHVS, CDR2 FQNEAQ. V gave up 5 bases and J gave up 5 bases; unmatched junction bases: 11. The CDR3, as DNA: TGTGCCAGCAGCCCGAACCGGGACAGGGGACGGGAGACCCAGTACTTC. Its translation is CASSPNRDRGRETQYF.

There are many counts of this clone. The chain combines TRBV15 with TRBJ1-5; perhaps TRBD1 as D (5 bases). The CDR3 is made up of 13 amino acids. Germline V gene data show CDR1 as LNHNV and CDR2 as YYDKDF (reference sequence). V lost 5 bases and J lost 6, with 11 bases in between. CDR3 protein: CATSSGGGQPQHF. The CDR3 coding sequence is TGTGCCACCAGCTCCGGGGGGGGTCAGCCCCAGCATTTT.